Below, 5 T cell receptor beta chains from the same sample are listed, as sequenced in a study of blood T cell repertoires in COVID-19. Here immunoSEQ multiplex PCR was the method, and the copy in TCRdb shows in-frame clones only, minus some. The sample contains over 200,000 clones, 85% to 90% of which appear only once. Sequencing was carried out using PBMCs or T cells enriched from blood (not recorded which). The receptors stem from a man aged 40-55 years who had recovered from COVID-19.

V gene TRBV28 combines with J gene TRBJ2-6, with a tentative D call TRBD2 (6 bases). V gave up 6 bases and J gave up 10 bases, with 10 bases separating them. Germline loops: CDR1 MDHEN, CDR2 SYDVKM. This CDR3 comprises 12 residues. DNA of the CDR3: TGTGCCAGCAGGGGACTGCTGAACGTCCTGACTTTC. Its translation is CASRGLLNVLTF.

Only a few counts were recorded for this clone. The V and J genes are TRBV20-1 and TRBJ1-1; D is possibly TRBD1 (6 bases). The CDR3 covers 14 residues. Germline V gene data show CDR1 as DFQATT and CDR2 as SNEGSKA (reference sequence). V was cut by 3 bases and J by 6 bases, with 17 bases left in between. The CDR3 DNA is TGCAGTGCTAGTTTGTACAGGGCTAAGGCTGAAGCTTTCTTT. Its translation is CSASLYRAKAEAFF.

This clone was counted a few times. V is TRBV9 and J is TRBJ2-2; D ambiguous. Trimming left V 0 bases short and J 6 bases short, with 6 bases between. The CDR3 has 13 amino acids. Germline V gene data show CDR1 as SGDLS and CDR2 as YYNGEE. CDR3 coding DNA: TGTGCCAGCAGCGTAGTCGTGTCCGGGGAGCTGTTTTTT. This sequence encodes CASSVVVSGELFF.

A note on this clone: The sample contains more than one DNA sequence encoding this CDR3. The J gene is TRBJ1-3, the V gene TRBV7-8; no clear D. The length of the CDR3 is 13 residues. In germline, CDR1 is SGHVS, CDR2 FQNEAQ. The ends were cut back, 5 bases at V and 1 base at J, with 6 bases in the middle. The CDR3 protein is CASSRLSGNTIYF. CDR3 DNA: TGTGCCAGCAGCCGACTTTCTGGAAACACCATATATTTT.

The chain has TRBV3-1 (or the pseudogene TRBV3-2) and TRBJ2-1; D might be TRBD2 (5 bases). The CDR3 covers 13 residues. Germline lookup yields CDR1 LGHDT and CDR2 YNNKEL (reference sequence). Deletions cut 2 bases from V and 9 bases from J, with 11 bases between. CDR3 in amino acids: CASSQTREGEQFF. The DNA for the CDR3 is TGTGCCAGCAGCCAAACTAGAGAAGGTGAGCAGTTCTTC.